Below, 18 T cell receptor beta chains from the same sample are listed, as sequenced in a study of cytomegalovirus exposure and HLA in healthy donors. The study ran its PCR with 60 Vbeta and 13 Jbeta primers. Profiling relied on immunoSEQ multiplex PCR, and the TCRdb table lists in-frame clones only, not all of them. Among roughly 140,000 clones listed, around 79% were seen once. Sequencing was carried out using PBMCs. The receptors come from a male donor in good health and CMV-seronegative.

This chain connects TRBV2 to TRBJ1-1; no definite D call. This CDR3 is 12 amino acids long. From germline, CDR1 is SNHLY and CDR2 FYNNEI. V lost 5 bases and J 6 bases, leaving 10 bases between the germline ends. The CDR3 region is CASSTGRAEAFF. The CDR3 DNA sequence: TGTGCCAGCAGTACCGGGAGGGCTGAAGCTTTCTTT.

The CDR3 loop reads CASIKDRGANYGYTF. In nucleotides, the CDR3 is TGTGCCAGCATCAAGGACAGGGGAGCTAACTATGGCTACACCTTC. The chain couples TRBV7-2 to TRBJ1-2; 9 bases are a match to TRBD1. The CDR3 extends over 15 amino acids. Losses at the gene ends were 7 bases for V and 0 bases for J; bases not matched to a gene: 6. Germline CDR1 is SGHTA and CDR2 is FQGNSA.

This clone was recorded a few times. V is TRBV7-2 and J is TRBJ1-3; D is unresolved. Germline V gives CDR1 SGHTA, CDR2 FQGNSA. The CDR3 runs 16 residues. The germline V and J ends were trimmed by 3 bases and 0 bases, with 12 bases remaining between them. CDR3 nucleotide sequence: TGTGCCAGCAGCTTTTCCGCCGGTCGCTCTGGAAACACCATATATTTT. Its translation is CASSFSAGRSGNTIYF.

The genes are TRBV27 and TRBJ2-7, with 7 nucleotides matching TRBD1. Germline values: CDR1 MNHEY, CDR2 SMNVEV (reference sequence). The CDR3 length is 13 residues. Losses at the gene ends were 4 bases for V and 6 bases for J; bases not matched to a gene: 6. CDR3 coding DNA: TGTGCCAGCAGTTACAGGGGACGGAGCGAGCAGTACTTC. Translation: CASSYRGRSEQYF.

The chain employs TRBV10-3 and TRBJ2-5, with TRBD1 as a possible D gene (7 bases). CDR3 length: 14 residues. Germline CDR1 reads ENHRY; CDR2 reads SYGVKD. V lost 6 bases and J 4 bases, leaving 15 bases between the germline ends. DNA for the CDR3: TGTGCCATCAGGGACACAGGGGAGGCAGAGACCCAGTACTTC. Amino acid sequence: CAIRDTGEAETQYF.

The rearrangement joins TRBV2 to TRBJ1-4; D is perhaps TRBD1 (5 bases). The V end was cut by 4 bases, the J end by 6 bases, with 12 bases between. This CDR3 has 14 amino acids. CDR1 and CDR2 (germline): SNHLY, FYNNEI. In DNA form, the CDR3 reads TGTGCCAGCAGTGTAGACACAGGACATGAAAAACTGTTTTTT. This sequence encodes CASSVDTGHEKLFF.

The rearrangement uses TRBV25-1 and TRBJ2-2, with 8 nucleotides matching TRBD1. V lost 3 bases, J lost 5 bases, and 5 bases stayed unmatched. CDR1 and CDR2 from the germline V gene are MGHDK and SYGVNS. This CDR3 has 15 amino acids. As DNA, the CDR3 is TGTGCCAGCAGTGAGAACAGGGGGGCGACCGGGGAGCTGTTTTTT. Its translation is CASSENRGATGELFF.

This clone was counted at least ten times. V usage is TRBV11-3 and J usage is TRBJ1-3, with D unclear. CDR3 length: 13 amino acids. V lost 0 bases and J 3 bases, leaving 3 bases between the germline ends. CDR1 and CDR2 (germline): SGHNT, YENEEA. CDR3 sequence: CASSLDHGNTIYF. The CDR3 coding sequence is TGTGCCAGCAGCTTAGATCATGGAAACACCATATATTTT. The full variable domain, in which reference TRBV11-3 and TRBJ1-3 provide the parts outside the CDR3, is EAGVVQSPRYKIIEKKQPVAFWCNPISGHNTLYWYLQNLGQGPELLIRYENEEAVDDSQLPKDRFSAERLKGVDSTLKIQPAELGDSAVYLCASSLDHGNTIYFGEGSWLTVV.

The chain has TRBV18 and TRBJ1-1; 9 nucleotides match TRBD1. Germline trimming cut 6 bases from V and 0 bases from J; bases unmatched to any gene: 8. CDR1 is KGHSH, CDR2 LQKENI, per germline. The CDR3 covers 16 residues. In DNA form, the CDR3 reads TGTGCCAGCTCTCCGGGACAGGGATCTGTGAACACTGAAGCTTTCTTT. Translating gives CASSPGQGSVNTEAFF.

This rearrangement joins TRBV7-3 to TRBJ1-1; D is ambiguous. V lost 3 bases to trimming and J lost 1 base, with 9 bases between them. Looked up from germline, CDR1 is SGHTA and CDR2 is FQGTGA. The CDR3 sequence is 14 residues long. The CDR3 loop is CASSLREGNTEAFF. The CDR3, as DNA: TGTGCCAGCAGCTTGAGGGAGGGGAACACTGAAGCTTTCTTT.

The chain links TRBV15 to TRBJ1-1, with D hard to call. CDR1 LNHNV and CDR2 YYDKDF come from the germline V gene (reference sequence). Trimming took off 1 base at V and 4 bases at J, with 19 bases between the two ends. This CDR3 has 17 amino acids. CDR3 sequence: CATSRARGSMGVTEAFF. The CDR3 region has the DNA TGTGCCACCAGCAGAGCTCGGGGTAGTATGGGAGTCACTGAAGCTTTCTTT.

This clone appeared once. V usage is TRBV7-9 and J usage is TRBJ2-3; 9 bases agree with TRBD1. CDR1 and CDR2 (germline): SEHNR, FQNEAQ (reference sequence). Trimming cost V 2 bases and J 4 bases; bases outside gene matches: 13. This CDR3 has 18 residues. CDR3 DNA: TGTGCCAGCAGCTTATACCTTGGACAGGGGAGTCACCCAGATACGCAGTATTTT. It is translated as CASSLYLGQGSHPDTQYF.

The J gene is TRBJ1-2, the V gene TRBV5-1; 11 positions match TRBD1. The CDR3 consists of 15 residues. Germline V gene sequence: CDR1 SGHRS, CDR2 YFSETQ. V was pared by 5 bases and J by 6 bases, with 9 bases of the junction left unmatched. CDR3 bases: TGCGCCAGCAGTTCCGGACAGGGGGCAGGCGATGGCTACACCTTC. Translated, it gives CASSSGQGAGDGYTF. The full variable domain, with the rest looked up from reference TRBV5-1 and TRBJ1-2, is KAGVTQTPRYLIKTRGQQVTLSCSPISGHRSVSWYQQTPGQGLQFLFEYFSETQRNKGNFPGRFSGRQFSNSRSEMNVSTLELGDSALYLCASSSGQGAGDGYTFGSGTRLTVV.

This clone has just a few counts. The chain carries TRBV27 and TRBJ1-5; 10 bases align to TRBD1. The germline gives CDR1 MNHEY, CDR2 SMNVEV (reference sequence). V trimming: 6 bases; J trimming: 1 base; junction bases outside the gene matches: 6. The CDR3 contains 16 residues. CDR3 nucleotides: TGTGCCAGCAGGGACAGGGGGGAAAGGAGCAATCAGCCCCAGCATTTT. Protein sequence: CASRDRGERSNQPQHF.

This chain uses TRBV15 with TRBJ1-2; TRBD1 aligns across 9 bases. Germline V gene sequence: CDR1 LNHNV, CDR2 YYDKDF (reference sequence). Losses at the gene ends were 0 bases for V and 12 bases for J; bases not matched to a gene: 8. This CDR3 has 14 residues. The CDR3 sequence: CATSRDGTGSENTF. The CDR3, as DNA: TGTGCCACCAGCAGAGATGGGACAGGGAGTGAGAACACCTTC.

The CDR3 DNA reads TGCGCCAGCAGCGTCGAAAGGGGCTCCTACGAGCAGTACTTC. As protein: CASSVERGSYEQYF. The V gene is TRBV5-1, the J gene TRBJ2-5; D perhaps matches TRBD1 (5 bases). The J call may be faulty, since TRBJ2-7 better matches the DNA end. Germline V gene lookup returns CDR1 SGHRS and CDR2 YFSETQ. The CDR3 consists of 14 residues.

The chain has TRBV7-2 and TRBJ1-5; possibly TRBD1 for D (6 bases). This CDR3 has 15 residues. V shed 1 base and J shed 6 bases, with 13 bases lying between them. Germline assignment: CDR1 SGHTA and CDR2 FQGNSA. The CDR3 loop is CASSLDGTGSQPQHF. DNA of the CDR3: TGTGCCAGCAGCTTAGACGGTACAGGGAGTCAGCCCCAGCATTTT.

The chain employs TRBV7-9 and TRBJ1-1; 7 bases are shared with TRBD1. After removal of 1 base from V and 3 bases from J, the junction contained 2 bases not matched to a gene. Germline-derived CDR1 and CDR2 are SEHNR and FQNEAQ (reference sequence). This CDR3 is built from 14 residues. The CDR3 coding sequence is TGTGCCAGCAGCTTAGACAGGGGAGACACTGAAGCTTTCTTT. Protein: CASSLDRGDTEAFF.